Listed here is a single T cell receptor beta chain. The V and J ends lost 5 bases and 9 bases respectively, with 19 bases between them. Germline lookup yields CDR1 SGHAT and CDR2 FQNNGV. This CDR3 contains 14 residues. Profiling relied on immunoSEQ multiplex PCR, and the TCRdb table lists in-frame clones only, not all of them. This sample yields 200,000 to 250,000 clones, of which 80% to 90% are seen a single time; about 4% belongs to the top ten. This sample stems from a study of blood T cell repertoires in COVID-19. Sequencing was carried out using PBMCs or T cells enriched from blood (not recorded which). V usage is TRBV11-2 and J usage is TRBJ2-5, with D possibly matching TRBD2 (5 bases). The receptor comes from a woman in her thirties who had been exposed to COVID-19. The CDR3 DNA reads TGTGCCAGCAGCCCAGACCCCCCCTCCGGGGCCCAGTACTTC. Protein sequence: CASSPDPPSGAQYF.